The source of this TCR beta chain is a study of control samples from healthy donors and cancer patients. Sequenced by immunoSEQ multiplex PCR; TCRdb stores in-frame clones only, minus some. The sample lists around 150,000 clones; around nine tenths were seen once. Trimming left V 7 bases short and J 1 base short, with 19 bases between. CDR1 is MGHRA and CDR2 is YSYEKL in the germline V gene. The CDR3 totals 16 residues. The TCR was taken from a man under 40 in good health. This chain joins TRBV4-1 and TRBJ1-1; D is unclear. The sample was blood. The CDR3 DNA sequence: TGCGCCAGCACCGTAACACGAATCACCACGAACACTGAAGCTTTCTTT. It specifies CASTVTRITTNTEAFF.